The sequence of this T cell receptor (beta chain) was determined in a study of cytomegalovirus exposure and HLA in healthy donors. Study in general: There were around 390 genotyped donors. Of these, 75% to 85% fell in the genetic ancestry cluster associated with self-reported Caucasian donors.

Study-wide results and limits: In a later analysis, TCR beta V- and J-gene trimming was associated with a missense DCLRE1C variant. Overall, approximately 150 TCR beta chains were annotated as cytomegalovirus-associated. Highest at DRB1 and lowest at HLA-C, TCR association rates differed among HLA loci in a later analysis.

It was with 60 Vbeta and 13 Jbeta primers that the PCR ran. Clones were read by immunoSEQ multiplex PCR, and TCRdb kept only the in-frame ones, dropping some. The table lists 60,000 to 65,000 clones. Germline loops: CDR1 SGHVS, CDR2 FNYEAQ. V was pared by 5 bases and J by 4 bases, with 3 bases of the junction left unmatched. CDR3 size: 13 residues. For this clone: Its antigen is still unknown.

Sequenced sample: PBMCs. The TCR sequence derives from a woman aged 18 to 35 in good health and CMV-seronegative. The V gene is TRBV7-6, the J gene TRBJ2-3, with 7 bases that match TRBD2. The CDR3 sequence is CASSPRGADTQYF. The DNA of the CDR3 is TGTGCCAGCAGCCCCCGGGGGGCAGATACGCAGTATTTT.